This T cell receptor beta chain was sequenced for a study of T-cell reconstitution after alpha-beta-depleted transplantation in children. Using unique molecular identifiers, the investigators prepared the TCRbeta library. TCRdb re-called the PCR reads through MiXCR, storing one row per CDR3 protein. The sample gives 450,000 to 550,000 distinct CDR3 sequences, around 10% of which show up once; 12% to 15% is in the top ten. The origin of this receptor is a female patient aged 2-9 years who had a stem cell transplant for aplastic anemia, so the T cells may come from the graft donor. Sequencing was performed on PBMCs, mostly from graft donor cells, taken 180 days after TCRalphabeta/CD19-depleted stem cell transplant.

The CDR3 loop reads CSARSWNSYNEQFF. The CDR3, as DNA: TGCAGTGCTAGATCGTGGAACTCCTACAATGAGCAGTTCTTC. The chain links TRBV20-1 to TRBJ2-1; D is unclear. Looked up from germline, CDR1 is DFQATT and CDR2 is SNEGSKA (reference sequence). The length of the CDR3 is 14 residues. V lost 2 bases to trimming and J lost 0 bases, with 8 bases between them.